The present TCR beta chain was sequenced within a study of T cell responses to AZD1222 COVID-19 vaccine. Regarding the study as a whole: Spike was spanned by vaccine-associated CD4 TCRs, with dominance at 160-218 and 743-854.

As for this clone: Its matching antigen is unknown.

The method was immunoSEQ multiplex PCR; TCRdb's version includes in-frame clones alone and lacks a portion of them. The data show more than 110,000 clones, about 90% seen once. CDR1 is MDHEN and CDR2 is SYDVKM in the germline V gene. The length of the CDR3 is 14 residues. V was clipped by 5 bases and J by 4 bases; unmatched bases: 6. V and J are TRBV28 and TRBJ2-7, with TRBD1 identical over 9 bases. The input for sequencing was peripheral blood, taken 28 days after the second AZD1222 dose. The source is an adult who received the AZD1222 COVID-19 vaccine. The CDR3 reads CASSAPGQGYEQYF. The CDR3 nucleotides are TGTGCCAGCAGTGCGCCGGGACAGGGTTACGAGCAGTACTTC. Full variable domain (missing parts from reference TRBV28 and TRBJ2-7): DVKVTQSSRYLVKRTGEKVFLECVQDMDHENMFWYRQDPGLGLRLIYFSYDVKMKEKGDIPEGYSVSREKKERFSLILESASTNQTSMYLCASSAPGQGYEQYFGPGTRLTVT.